The entry below describes one T cell receptor beta chain. The CDR3 consists of 15 residues. Germline V gene sequence: CDR1 SNHLY, CDR2 FYNNEI. The ends were cut back, 6 bases at V and 0 bases at J, with 14 bases in the middle. The sample is drawn from a study of blood T cell repertoires in COVID-19. Across the study: Specimens from acute and convalescent COVID-19 originated in the United States, Italy and Spain.

In the original workflow: Counts of nucleated cells, estimated from reference gene primer amplification, were obtained. TCRdb's table, derived via immunoSEQ multiplex PCR, lists solely in-frame clones and lacks some. The DNA was the basis for D and trimming; V, J and clone size are from that table. Here the sample spans 140,000 or so clones, 84% being singletons. The chain carries TRBV2 and TRBJ1-1, with a weak D call TRBD1 (5 bases). The TCR comes from a man between 60 and 75 years old with active or convalescent COVID-19. The specimen sequenced was peripheral blood. The DNA for the CDR3 is TGTGCCAGCAGGTTACAGGACAAAGTGAACACTGAAGCTTTCTTT. This sequence encodes CASRLQDKVNTEAFF.